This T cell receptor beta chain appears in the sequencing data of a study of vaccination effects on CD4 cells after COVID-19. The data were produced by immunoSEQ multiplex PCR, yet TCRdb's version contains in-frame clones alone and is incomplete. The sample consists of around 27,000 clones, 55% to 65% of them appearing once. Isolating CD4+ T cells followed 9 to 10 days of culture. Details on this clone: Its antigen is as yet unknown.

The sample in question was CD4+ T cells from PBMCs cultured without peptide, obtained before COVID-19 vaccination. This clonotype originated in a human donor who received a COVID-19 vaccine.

The CDR3 bases are TGTGCCAGCAGTTTAGCCTTCTATGGCTACACCTTC. Translation: CASSLAFYGYTF. V usage is TRBV12-3 or TRBV12-4 and J usage is TRBJ1-2; D gene unclear. Trimming stripped 0 bases from V and 4 bases from J, with 3 bases between. This CDR3 region has 12 residues.